One sample yielded the 31 T cell receptor beta chains listed below, sequenced in a study of cytomegalovirus exposure and HLA in healthy donors. The table came from immunoSEQ multiplex PCR; TCRdb's copy has only in-frame clones and leaves some out. This sample has about 150,000 clones, with approximately 86% found just once. The material sequenced was PBMCs. The receptors originated from a man aged 18 to 29 in good health and CMV-seropositive.

The gene calls are TRBV15 and TRBJ2-7; TRBD2 agrees at 9 bases. Trimming cost V 0 bases and J 7 bases; bases outside gene matches: 13. CDR1 is LNHNV and CDR2 is YYDKDF in the germline V gene (reference sequence). This CDR3 has 17 residues. The CDR3 bases are TGTGCCACCAGCAGAGACCGGAGTGGTAGCGGGAGAGGTGAGCAGTACTTC. It yields the protein CATSRDRSGSGRGEQYF. The variable domain in full, with the rest retrieved from reference TRBV15 and TRBJ2-7, is DAMVIQNPRYQVTQFGKPVTLSCSQTLNHNVMYWYQQKSSQAPKLLFHYYDKDFNNEADTPDNFQSRRPNTSFCFLDIRSPGLGDTAMYLCATSRDRSGSGRGEQYFGPGTRLTVT.

This chain connects TRBV27 to TRBJ1-1; 7 bases are shared with TRBD1. CDR1 and CDR2 from the germline V gene are MNHEY and SMNVEV (reference sequence). The junction had 7 bases not matched to a gene; V was cut back by 4 bases and J by 5 bases. The CDR3 consists of 14 residues. In DNA form, the CDR3 reads TGTGCCAGCAGTTACTACACGGACAGGACTGAAGCTTTCTTT. Translated, it gives CASSYYTDRTEAFF.

This chain links TRBV6-5 with TRBJ2-7; TRBD1 agrees at 7 bases. With 6 bases clipped from V and 0 bases from J, the junction kept 5 bases outside the gene matches. This CDR3 spans 14 amino acids. Germline-derived CDR1 and CDR2 are MNHEY and SVGAGI. The CDR3 DNA reads as TGTGCCAGCAGAGACAGGGAGTTCTCCTACGAGCAGTACTTC. Translated, it gives CASRDREFSYEQYF.

Here the CDR3 reads CASSRQHTNTEAFF. The CDR3 nucleotides are TGTGCCAGCAGCCGACAGCATACGAACACTGAAGCTTTCTTT. The rearrangement links TRBV7-2 to TRBJ1-1; tentative D call: TRBD1 (5 bases). Germline CDR1 and CDR2: SGHTA and FQGNSA. The ends were cut back, 5 bases at V and 1 base at J, with 11 bases in the middle. The CDR3 contains 14 residues. Full variable domain (missing parts from reference TRBV7-2 and TRBJ1-1): GAGVSQSPSNKVTEKGKDVELRCDPISGHTALYWYRQSLGQGLEFLIYFQGNSAPDKSGLPSDRFSAERTGGSVSTLTIQRTQQEDSAVYLCASSRQHTNTEAFFGQGTRLTVV.

V gene TRBV7-9 combines with J gene TRBJ2-7; D possibly corresponds to TRBD2 (5 bases). Germline V gene data show CDR1 as SEHNR and CDR2 as FQNEAQ (reference sequence). The germline V and J ends were trimmed by 5 bases and 2 bases, with 16 bases remaining between them. CDR3 length equals 15 residues. Written as DNA, the CDR3 is TGTGCCAGCAGCCCGACGGATCCACTAGCCTACGAGCAGTACTTC. It codes for CASSPTDPLAYEQYF.

This rearrangement joins TRBV6-1 to TRBJ2-7, with 15 bases lining up with TRBD2. CDR3 length equals 14 residues. The V and J ends lost 8 bases and 7 bases, in that order; junction bases with no gene match: 6. Germline V lookup: CDR1 MNHNS, CDR2 SASEGT. The CDR3 region has the DNA TGTGCCAGCGGACTAGCGGGAGGGCCGGGTGAGCAGTACTTC. Its translation: CASGLAGGPGEQYF.

CDR3 in amino acids: CASFEVGNTEAFF. The CDR3 region has the DNA TGTGCCAGCTTTGAGGTGGGGAACACTGAAGCTTTCTTT. The genes are TRBV19 and TRBJ1-1, with D unclear. The CDR3 extends over 13 amino acids. The germline V gene encodes CDR1 LNHDA and CDR2 SQIVND (reference sequence). The germline V and J ends were trimmed by 9 bases and 1 base, with 12 bases remaining between them.

The gene calls are TRBV30 and TRBJ2-2; no reliable D call. The CDR3 is made up of 11 amino acids. Trimming shortened V by 4 bases and J by 4 bases, and 4 bases separated the two germline ends. Germline CDR1 reads GTSNPN; CDR2 reads SVGIG (reference sequence). The CDR3: CAWTGTGELFF. CDR3 sequence (DNA): TGTGCCTGGACAGGCACCGGGGAGCTGTTTTTT.

V gene TRBV11-2 combines with J gene TRBJ2-5; D gene unclear. Germline V gene sequence: CDR1 SGHAT, CDR2 FQNNGV. Between the trimmed V and J ends, which lost 3 bases and 2 bases, there was a span of 13 bases. This CDR3 region has 15 residues. CDR3 bases: TGTGCCAGCAGCTTCATCGGGTCATCTCAAGAGACCCAGTACTTC. Its protein product is CASSFIGSSQETQYF.

The chain has TRBV15 and TRBJ2-7; 7 bases match TRBD1. Per the germline V gene, CDR1 is LNHNV and CDR2 is YYDKDF (reference sequence). The V segment lost 0 bases and the J segment 7 bases; nucleotides outside the gene matches: 9. The CDR3 has 15 amino acids. CDR3 protein: CATSRDSDRVGEQYF. In DNA, the CDR3 is TGTGCCACCAGCAGAGATTCTGACAGGGTCGGTGAGCAGTACTTC.

V usage is TRBV4-3 and J usage is TRBJ2-2; D possibly corresponds to TRBD2 (6 bases). V lost 1 base and J lost 0, with 12 bases in between. CDR1 and CDR2 (germline): LGHNA, YSLEER. The CDR3 is made up of 17 amino acids. CDR3 bases: TGCGCCAGCAGCCAAGGTGCGGGATCTCCGAACACCGGGGAGCTGTTTTTT. Protein sequence: CASSQGAGSPNTGELFF.

This clone has a single count. V and J are TRBV11-3 and TRBJ2-1; weak D call: TRBD1 (6 bases). This CDR3 comprises 17 residues. Germline lookup yields CDR1 SGHNT and CDR2 YENEEA. V gave up 5 bases and J gave up 8 bases, with 25 bases separating them. CDR3 in amino acids: CASSLEGVGRPRDEQFF. CDR3 DNA sequence: TGTGCCAGCAGCCTCGAGGGGGTGGGTCGGCCCAGGGATGAGCAGTTCTTC. Filled out from reference TRBV11-3 and TRBJ2-1, the complete variable domain reads EAGVVQSPRYKIIEKKQPVAFWCNPISGHNTLYWYLQNLGQGPELLIRYENEEAVDDSQLPKDRFSAERLKGVDSTLKIQPAELGDSAVYLCASSLEGVGRPRDEQFFGPGTRLTVL.

V is TRBV4-3 and J is TRBJ2-1; tentatively, D is TRBD1 (5 bases). Germline lookup yields CDR1 LGHNA and CDR2 YSLEER. The CDR3 extends over 18 amino acids. Trimming removed 0 bases at V and 0 bases at J, with 15 bases between. The CDR3 region is CASSQDLRRGYSYNEQFF. In DNA form, the CDR3 reads TGCGCCAGCAGCCAAGATTTGCGAAGGGGCTACTCCTACAATGAGCAGTTCTTC.

The chain employs TRBV2 and TRBJ1-2; 9 bases are a match to TRBD1. Per germline, CDR1 SNHLY and CDR2 FYNNEI. V trimming: 8 bases; J trimming: 5 bases; junction bases outside the gene matches: 15. This CDR3 contains 16 residues. CDR3 region: CASLFDRTGVGYGYTF. The CDR3, as DNA: TGTGCCAGCCTGTTCGACAGGACAGGGGTCGGTTATGGCTACACCTTC.

V usage is TRBV6-6 and J usage is TRBJ2-3, with 7 bases lining up with TRBD1. V shed 6 bases, J shed 0 bases, and the junction held 3 bases outside the gene matches. The germline CDR1 and CDR2 sequences are MNHNY and SVGAGI (reference sequence). The CDR3 runs to 14 residues. CDR3 in DNA: TGTGCCAGCAGAGGGACAGCTAGCACAGATACGCAGTATTTT. Translating gives CASRGTASTDTQYF.

This chain uses TRBV5-1 with TRBJ1-1; tentatively, D is TRBD1 (6 bases). Germline V lookup: CDR1 SGHRS, CDR2 YFSETQ. There are 16 residues in the CDR3. V was pared by 3 bases and J by 0 bases, with 15 bases between. CDR3 region: CASSSRGWGMNTEAFF. Written as DNA, the CDR3 is TGCGCCAGCAGCTCCAGGGGTTGGGGGATGAACACTGAAGCTTTCTTT.

The CDR3 here is CAISESWIGGDSNQPQHF. CDR3 DNA sequence: TGTGCCATCAGTGAGTCTTGGATAGGGGGGGATTCCAATCAGCCCCAGCATTTT. The J gene is TRBJ1-5, the V gene TRBV10-3, with D tentatively TRBD1 (6 bases). The germline V and J ends were trimmed by 0 bases and 3 bases, with 18 bases remaining between them. The CDR3 consists of 18 residues. Looked up from germline, CDR1 is ENHRY and CDR2 is SYGVKD.

The rearrangement joins TRBV5-1 to TRBJ2-2, with TRBD2 as a possible D gene (6 bases). The ends were cut back, 4 bases at V and 5 bases at J, with 12 bases in the middle. The CDR3 sequence is 14 residues long. Per the germline V gene, CDR1 is SGHRS and CDR2 is YFSETQ. DNA for the CDR3: TGCGCCAGCAGCCTAGACGGGGGAACCGGGGAGCTGTTTTTT. Its translation: CASSLDGGTGELFF.

Concerning this clone: The sample contains more than one DNA sequence encoding this CDR3. The J gene is TRBJ2-7, the V gene TRBV7-9; TRBD2 agrees at 7 bases. Trimming cost V 0 bases and J 5 bases; bases outside gene matches: 1. CDR1 is SEHNR and CDR2 is FQNEAQ in the germline V gene (reference sequence). This CDR3 has 13 residues. The chain's CDR3 is CASSLAGGNEQYF. In DNA form, the CDR3 reads TGTGCCAGCAGCTTAGCGGGGGGGAACGAGCAGTACTTC.

The chain links TRBV25-1 to TRBJ2-1, with 7 bases aligning to TRBD1. The CDR3 consists of 15 residues. The germline V gene has CDR1 MGHDK and CDR2 SYGVNS. Trimming at V came to 6 bases and at J to 3 bases, leaving 8 bases not matched to a gene. CDR3 amino acids: CASSETGVYYNEQFF. In nucleotides, the CDR3 is TGTGCCAGCAGCGAAACAGGGGTCTACTACAATGAGCAGTTCTTC.

This chain uses TRBV7-2 with TRBJ1-1; D is unresolved. The CDR3 length is 14 residues. V dropped 1 base and J dropped 3 bases, with 9 bases sitting between them. Germline V gene sequence: CDR1 SGHTA, CDR2 FQGNSA. CDR3 sequence: CASSLEEWDTEAFF. In DNA, the CDR3 is TGTGCCAGCAGCTTAGAGGAGTGGGACACTGAAGCTTTCTTT.

The V and J genes are TRBV6-5 and TRBJ2-1, with 7 nucleotides matching TRBD2. CDR1 is MNHEY, CDR2 SVGAGI, per germline. This CDR3 has 15 amino acids. V shed 6 bases and J 5 bases; nucleotides not matched to a gene: 10. The CDR3 DNA follows: TGTGCCAGCAGCCCCCACCCGGGGAGGGACAATGAGCAGTTCTTC. Its translation: CASSPHPGRDNEQFF.

This clone was picked up a small number of times. The chain recombines TRBV19 with TRBJ1-6; D perhaps matches TRBD1 (5 bases). This CDR3 spans 14 amino acids. CDR1 is LNHDA, CDR2 SQIVND, per germline (reference sequence). The V and J ends lost 7 bases and 3 bases respectively, with 10 bases between them. The CDR3 DNA follows: TGTGCCAGTAACCGACAGAGCTATAATTCACCCCTCCACTTT. Translating gives CASNRQSYNSPLHF.

The CDR3: CASSQNTRGQKGTEAFF. The CDR3 bases are TGCGCCAGCAGCCAAAACACCAGGGGACAGAAGGGGACTGAAGCTTTCTTT. The chain uses TRBV4-3 and TRBJ1-1, with TRBD1 identical over 7 bases. V trimming: 2 bases; J trimming: 5 bases; junction bases outside the gene matches: 14. Germline lookup yields CDR1 LGHNA and CDR2 YSLEER. The CDR3 totals 17 residues.

The chain joins TRBV5-1 to TRBJ2-7; TRBD2 matches at 7 bases. V shed 4 bases and J 2 bases; nucleotides not matched to a gene: 12. CDR3 length equals 16 residues. Germline V lookup: CDR1 SGHRS, CDR2 YFSETQ. CDR3: CASSPGPSGTPYEQYF. DNA for the CDR3: TGCGCCAGCAGCCCAGGTCCCAGCGGGACCCCCTACGAGCAGTACTTC.

CDR3 sequence reads: CASSPTYSTGTRGETQYF. The CDR3 nucleotides read TGTGCCAGCAGCCCGACATACTCGACTGGGACTAGGGGCGAGACCCAGTACTTC. The chain is built from TRBV11-2 and TRBJ2-5, with 8 bases aligning to TRBD2. This CDR3 comprises 18 residues. Per the germline V gene, CDR1 is SGHAT and CDR2 is FQNNGV. V shed 5 bases, J shed 5 bases, and the junction held 19 bases outside the gene matches.

Comments on this clone: Additional DNA sequences in this sample encode the identical CDR3. The DNA of the CDR3 is TGTGCCAGCAGTTTGGGACTAGCGGGAGCCGATACGCAGTATTTT. It is translated as CASSLGLAGADTQYF. The chain combines TRBV6-5 with TRBJ2-3; 14 bases agree with TRBD2. Unmatched junction bases numbered 3, after V lost 4 bases and J lost 6 bases. CDR1 MNHEY and CDR2 SVGAGI come from the germline V gene. This CDR3 is built from 15 residues.

V usage is TRBV4-3 and J usage is TRBJ2-1; a weak D match, TRBD1 (5 bases). Germline-derived CDR1 and CDR2 are LGHNA and YSLEER. The CDR3 runs to 16 residues. Trimming took 0 bases from V and 7 from J, leaving 16 bases between them. The CDR3 sequence is CASSQDRAGKGNEQFF. The CDR3 DNA reads as TGCGCCAGCAGCCAAGATAGGGCAGGGAAGGGGAATGAGCAGTTCTTC.

This chain links TRBV11-2 with TRBJ2-1; a possible D gene is TRBD2 (5 bases). CDR3 length: 13 amino acids. Trimming stripped 0 bases from V and 10 bases from J, with 10 bases between. The germline V gene has CDR1 SGHAT and CDR2 FQNNGV. The CDR3 loop reads CASSLDWEQEQFF. The CDR3 DNA follows: TGTGCCAGCAGCTTAGATTGGGAGCAGGAGCAGTTCTTC. Drawing the rest from reference TRBV11-2 and TRBJ2-1, the complete variable domain is EAGVAQSPRYKIIEKRQSVAFWCNPISGHATLYWYQQILGQGPKLLIQFQNNGVVDDSQLPKDRFSAERLKGVDSTLKIQPAKLEDSAVYLCASSLDWEQEQFFGPGTRLTVL.

This chain joins TRBV6-5 and TRBJ2-7, with TRBD1 matching 7 bases. The ends lost 5 bases at V and 2 bases at J; junction bases unmatched: 3. This CDR3 spans 13 amino acids. The germline V gene encodes CDR1 MNHEY and CDR2 SVGAGI. The CDR3 coding sequence is TGTGCCAGCAGTGCCGGACAGGCCTACGAGCAGTACTTC. Its protein is CASSAGQAYEQYF.

This clone appeared once. This chain links TRBV6-5 with TRBJ1-1, with D uncertain. Germline V gives CDR1 MNHEY, CDR2 SVGAGI. Between the trimmed V and J ends, which lost 4 bases and 8 bases, there was a span of 20 bases. The CDR3 totals 15 residues. The CDR3 nucleotides are TGTGCCAGCAGTTCCCTCGGGAAAGCCGGTCGGGAAGCTTTCTTT. Translating it yields CASSSLGKAGREAFF.